This TCR beta chain was identified during a study of blood T cell repertoires in COVID-19. Data came from immunoSEQ multiplex PCR; TCRdb stores just in-frame clones and leaves some out. The table lists some 310,000 clones, around 90% of them singletons, with 1% in the top ten. The trim removed 3 bases at V and 3 bases at J, leaving 5 bases unmatched. Per the germline V gene, CDR1 is DFQATT and CDR2 is SNEGSKA (reference sequence). This CDR3 contains 13 residues. This clonotype was sampled from a man aged 50-59 years with active or convalescent COVID-19. The V gene is TRBV20-1, the J gene TRBJ2-7; 7 nucleotides agree with TRBD2. The sequenced sample was peripheral blood. The CDR3 nucleotides are TGCAGTGCTAGTTGGGGGGGGGACTACGAGCAGTACTTC. The encoded protein is CSASWGGDYEQYF.